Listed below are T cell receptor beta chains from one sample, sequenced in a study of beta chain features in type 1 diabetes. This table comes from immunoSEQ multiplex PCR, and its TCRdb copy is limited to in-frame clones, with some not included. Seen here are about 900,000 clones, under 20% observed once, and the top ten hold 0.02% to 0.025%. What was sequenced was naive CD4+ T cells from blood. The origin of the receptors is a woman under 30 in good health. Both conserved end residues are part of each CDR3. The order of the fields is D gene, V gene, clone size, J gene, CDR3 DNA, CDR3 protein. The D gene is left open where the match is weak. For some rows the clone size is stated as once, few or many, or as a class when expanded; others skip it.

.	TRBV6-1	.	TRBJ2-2	TGTGCCAGCAGTTGGGAGGGGGCTTGGACCGGGGAGCTGTTTTTT	CASSWEGAWTGELFF
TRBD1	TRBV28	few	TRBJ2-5	TGTGCCAGCAGTCGACAGGGTTTAGAAGAGACCCAGTACTTC	CASSRQGLEETQYF
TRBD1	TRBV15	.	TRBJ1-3	TGTGCCACCATGAAGGACAGGGCTGGAAACACCATATATTTT	CATMKDRAGNTIYF
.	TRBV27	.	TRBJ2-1	TGTGCCAGCAGTTTTCTAGGATCGTACAATGAGCAGTTCTTC	CASSFLGSYNEQFF
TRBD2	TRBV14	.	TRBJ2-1	TGTGCCAGCAGCCAAGGTGGGGGAGGGCATGAGCAGTTCTTC	CASSQGGGGHEQFF
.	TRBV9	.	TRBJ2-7	TGTGCCAGCAGCGTAGCTGCAGGGGAGAACTACGAGCAGTACTTC	CASSVAAGENYEQYF
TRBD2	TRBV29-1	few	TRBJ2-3	TGCAGCGTTGCTCCCCTAGCGGGAGATGCGTATTTT	CSVAPLAGDAYF
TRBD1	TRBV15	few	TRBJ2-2	TGTGCCACCGGGACAGGGTCGAACACCGGGGAGCTGTTTTTT	CATGTGSNTGELFF
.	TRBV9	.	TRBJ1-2	TGTGCCAGCAGCGGAGGAGGCGGCTACACCTTC	CASSGGGGYTF
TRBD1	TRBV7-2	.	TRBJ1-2	TGTGCCAGCAGCCTGAGTAACTCTAGGGACAGGGGGCTAGGGTATGGCTACACCTTC	CASSLSNSRDRGLGYGYTF
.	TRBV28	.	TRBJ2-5	TGTGCCAGCATCCCGGCCCCAGGGCCGCCCCAAGAGACCCAGTACTTC	CASIPAPGPPQETQYF